These T cell receptor beta chains were read from a single sample in a study of CD4 T cells in relation to SARS-CoV-2 and coronaviruses. Their antigens remain unidentified. The protocol was immunoSEQ multiplex PCR, while the TCRdb copy is restricted to in-frame clones and leaves out a portion. The data hold tens of thousands of clones, with 70% to 75% observed a single time. The sample consisted of CD4+ T cells from PBMCs, cultured in vitro. The receptors stem from a human donor in good health. Both conserved end residues are part of each CDR3. D genes are given only for firm matches. Not every row has a clone size; where given, it reads once, few, many or a size class.

cdr3_aa	d_call	clone_size	v_call	j_call
CASSVGTPYEQYF	-	few	TRBV2	TRBJ2-7
CASSLPWTGGAEHNEQFF	TRBD1	-	TRBV7-9	TRBJ2-1
CASSTASGDGTEAFF	-	-	TRBV27	TRBJ1-1
CASSFINEQYF	-	-	TRBV12-3/TRBV12-4	TRBJ2-7
CAWRPTSGRVSLAKNIQYF	TRBD2	-	TRBV30	TRBJ2-4
CASSFTGETEAFF	TRBD1	-	TRBV7-9	TRBJ1-1
CAGQGAYEQYF	TRBD1	-	TRBV6-5	TRBJ2-7
CASSSLAGYNEQFF	TRBD2	-	TRBV11-2	TRBJ2-1
CASSPMDRVSYEQYF	TRBD1	few	TRBV18	TRBJ2-7
CASSGGRGPVGDTEAFF	TRBD1	-	TRBV9	TRBJ1-1
CASSSGTSGRIPIHSVTQYF	TRBD2	-	TRBV19	TRBJ2-3
CASSNGQTMNTEAFF	-	few	TRBV5-4	TRBJ1-1
CASSLDLPGLGTDTQYF	-	-	TRBV27	TRBJ2-3
CASSYSSDRPNTEAFF	-	once	TRBV6-5	TRBJ1-1
CASSLAEYQETQYF	-	-	TRBV7-9	TRBJ2-5
CASKGGSGNTGELFF	-	-	TRBV19	TRBJ2-2
CASSPDRVYGYTF	-	-	TRBV6-5	TRBJ1-2
CATQGGAGETQYF	-	-	TRBV6-5	TRBJ2-5
CASSIDNGEVAKNIQYF	-	-	TRBV19	TRBJ2-4
CSVSTGPEQYF	-	-	TRBV29-1	TRBJ2-7
CASSRRSWEATKNIQYF	-	-	TRBV3-1/TRBV3-2	TRBJ2-4
CASALTGGYWLNTEAFF	TRBD1	-	TRBV19	TRBJ1-1
CAWGNTYEQYF	-	few	TRBV30	TRBJ2-7
CASSPQVSETQYF	-	-	TRBV27	TRBJ2-5
CASSLWRRKTGANVLTF	-	-	TRBV5-6	TRBJ2-6
CASSEPSGRGGETQYF	TRBD2	-	TRBV2	TRBJ2-5
CASSVSPTGGITGNTIYF	-	-	TRBV9	TRBJ1-3
CASSRGGAASTDTQYF	-	-	TRBV4-1	TRBJ2-3
CASRGSGELFF	-	-	TRBV2	TRBJ2-2
CASSYFRLGTEAFF	-	-	TRBV6-2/TRBV6-3	TRBJ1-1
CASSRLAGETDTQYF	TRBD2	-	TRBV10-1	TRBJ2-3
CASSPTGQGGSYEQYF	TRBD1	once	TRBV18	TRBJ2-7
CASSPSDGGAQYF	-	-	TRBV18	TRBJ2-5
CASSLTLGGPRTQYF	-	-	TRBV27	TRBJ2-5
CASSDGGADEQYF	TRBD2	-	TRBV10-1	TRBJ2-7
CASSSAVANTGELFF	-	-	TRBV5-1	TRBJ2-2
CASSGGERAQHF	-	-	TRBV6-4	TRBJ1-5
CASSIRGGSGSLNTDTQYF	TRBD2	-	TRBV19	TRBJ2-3
CASSPTGLIYNEQFF	-	once	TRBV7-2	TRBJ2-1
CASSLRGNYGYTF	-	few	TRBV5-4	TRBJ1-2
CASRDQETQYF	-	-	TRBV25-1	TRBJ2-5
CASSVGPSNQPQHF	-	-	TRBV9	TRBJ1-5
CASRKVGGTSGPANTGELFF	TRBD2	few	TRBV19	TRBJ2-2
CASRRDRNTEAFF	TRBD1	few	TRBV2	TRBJ1-1
CATSDWETQYF	-	few	TRBV24-1	TRBJ2-5
CASSSSGPQEQFF	TRBD2	-	TRBV5-1	TRBJ2-1